Described below is a single T cell receptor (beta chain) sequence and its context. Antigen: not known. Losses at the gene ends were 2 bases for V and 7 bases for J; bases not matched to a gene: 3. CDR1 SGHDT and CDR2 YYEEEE come from the germline V gene. This CDR3 region has 13 residues. Reverse transcription of all isolated RNA meant that expressed TCRB transcripts were sequenced. Clones were read by immunoSEQ multiplex PCR, and TCRdb kept only the in-frame ones, dropping some. This table holds a few hundred thousand clones, over 9% found once. The data stem from a study of beta chain features in type 1 diabetes. Study-wide points: Shorter TCRB CDR3s, moderately but significantly so, marked every one of the four CD4+ subsets in Type 1 diabetes patients.

The sample taken for sequencing was central memory CD4+ T cells from blood. The sequence came from a young man with type 1 diabetes. This chain links TRBV5-6 with TRBJ1-2, with 9 bases matching TRBD1. The CDR3 loop reads CASSFTGGLGYTF. The CDR3 coding sequence is TGTGCCAGCAGCTTCACAGGGGGCCTTGGCTACACCTTC.